This T cell receptor (beta chain) was sequenced in a study of T cell repertoires in cytomegalovirus infection. Study as a whole: As its CMV epitopes, the study selected recently identified HLA-C-restricted and well-studied HLA-B-restricted targets. Carrying CMV and the relevant HLA type showed in public TCR beta signatures.

Broader study findings: CMV-specific TCR beta clonotypes restricted by HLA-C dominated the ex vivo response. Carriers of CMV plus the relevant HLA were identified by cumulative public TCR beta family frequency.

One entry per CDR3 protein, called by TCRdb with MiXCR from the reads. This sample carries approximately 500,000 distinct CDR3 sequences, roughly a third of them seen once, and the ten largest clones take roughly a sixth. This clonotype occurred once. Its antigen is as yet unknown. Germline loops: CDR1 MGHRA, CDR2 YSYEKL. V was pared by 1 base and J by 1 base, with 7 bases between. The CDR3 extends over 14 amino acids. The rearrangement uses TRBV4-1 and TRBJ1-1, with D tentatively TRBD1 (5 bases). The input for sequencing was cultured PBMCs, taken from culture after CMV antigen stimulation. This sequence originates from a human donor in good health (CMV status not recorded). Some clones in this sample may be carry-over from other donors' samples. Here the CDR3 reads CASSQGTPNTEAFF. CDR3 DNA: TGCGCCAGCAGCCAAGGGACACCGAACACTGAAGCTTTCTTT.